Below, 3 T cell receptor beta chains from the same sample are listed, as sequenced in a study of blood T cell repertoires in COVID-19. Assay: immunoSEQ multiplex PCR; the TCRdb copy retains only in-frame clones and omits some. The table shows more than 45,000 clones, with roughly nine tenths occurring only once. The sequencing input was peripheral blood. All receptors derive from a human donor in a cohort sampled during active COVID-19.

The chain has TRBV19 and TRBJ1-1; 7 bases line up with TRBD1. The CDR3 sequence is 13 residues long. V lost 6 bases to trimming and J lost 3 bases; unmatched junction nucleotides: 4. CDR1 is LNHDA and CDR2 is SQIVND in the germline V gene (reference sequence). CDR3 bases: TGTGCCAGTAGGGATGACAGGGACACTGAAGCTTTCTTT. Its protein product is CASRDDRDTEAFF.

The chain employs TRBV6-5 and TRBJ1-5; possibly TRBD1 for D (5 bases). V was shortened by 0 bases and J by 11 bases, with 14 bases between the two germline ends. Looked up from germline, CDR1 is MNHEY and CDR2 is SVGAGI. CDR3 length: 14 amino acids. CDR3 sequence reads: CASSYSRDPPAQHF. CDR3 coding DNA: TGTGCCAGCAGTTACTCCAGGGATCCCCCCGCCCAGCATTTT.

The rearrangement links TRBV5-1 to TRBJ2-5, with 7 bases lining up with TRBD1. The junction had 8 bases not matched to a gene; V was cut back by 2 bases and J by 4 bases. Germline-derived CDR1 and CDR2 are SGHRS and YFSETQ. The CDR3 runs 15 residues. CDR3 protein: CASSLGGAIGETQYF. Written as DNA, the CDR3 is TGCGCCAGCAGCTTAGGGGGCGCGATAGGAGAGACCCAGTACTTC.